The 23 T cell receptor beta chains listed next were all sequenced from one sample in a study of shared T cell receptors in the human thymus. Here immunoSEQ multiplex PCR was the method, and the copy in TCRdb shows in-frame clones only, minus some. The table lists hundreds of thousands of clones, approximately 90% of them singletons. This sample also belongs to another study, concerning human thymus T cells.

The sequenced sample consisted of thymocytes. The receptors stem from a boy in the first two years of life with a congenital heart defect.

This sequence joins TRBV6-1 and TRBJ2-7; D may be TRBD1 (6 bases). V was cut by 10 bases and J by 2 bases, with 15 bases left in between. The CDR3 runs to 13 residues. Germline-derived CDR1 and CDR2 are MNHNS and SASEGT. The chain's CDR3 is CAIKEGDAYEQYF. The CDR3 DNA follows: TGTGCCATCAAAGAGGGGGACGCCTACGAGCAGTACTTC.

The rearrangement links TRBV19 to TRBJ2-4; 11 bases agree with TRBD2. With 4 bases clipped from V and 3 bases from J, the junction kept 5 bases outside the gene matches. Germline CDR1 reads LNHDA; CDR2 reads SQIVND (reference sequence). This CDR3 is 16 amino acids long. Here the CDR3 reads CASSTPTSGNKNIQYF. CDR3 in DNA: TGTGCCAGTAGTACGCCGACTAGCGGGAACAAAAACATTCAGTACTTC.

This chain links TRBV11-2 with TRBJ2-7, with TRBD2 matching over 7 bases. Germline loops: CDR1 SGHAT, CDR2 FQNNGV. The CDR3 is made up of 16 amino acids. V dropped 2 bases and J dropped 3; count of bases not matched to a gene: 10. The CDR3 loop reads CASSLSQRDQLYEQYF. CDR3 nucleotides: TGTGCCAGCAGCTTATCCCAGCGGGATCAACTCTACGAGCAGTACTTC.

The chain links TRBV7-3 to TRBJ2-7; D gene unclear. The germline CDR1 and CDR2 sequences are SGHTA and FQGTGA. The CDR3 is 12 amino acids. The V end lost 5 bases, the J end lost 6 bases, and 11 bases lay between the germline ends. This CDR3 reads CASSEFRVEQYF. CDR3 nucleotide sequence: TGTGCCAGCAGCGAATTCCGGGTCGAGCAGTACTTC.

The chain carries TRBV5-6 and TRBJ1-1; 7 positions match TRBD1. Germline CDR1 is SGHDT and CDR2 is YYEEEE. The CDR3 runs to 14 residues. The trim removed 3 bases at V and 5 bases at J, leaving 7 bases unmatched. In DNA, the CDR3 is TGTGCCAGCAGCTCACAGGGGTTGGGTACTGAAGCTTTCTTT. Translating it yields CASSSQGLGTEAFF.

The table lists this clone with a few counts. This rearrangement joins TRBV27 to TRBJ2-5, with D uncertain. Trimming pared 2 bases from V and 2 bases from J, leaving 9 bases between. The CDR3 runs 14 residues. The germline gives CDR1 MNHEY, CDR2 SMNVEV (reference sequence). CDR3 loop: CASSLVGGQETQYF. In DNA form, the CDR3 reads TGTGCCAGCAGTTTAGTTGGCGGTCAAGAGACCCAGTACTTC.

This sequence joins TRBV15 and TRBJ2-1; a possible D gene is TRBD2 (7 bases). V gave up 5 bases and J gave up 0 bases, with 23 bases separating them. The CDR3 length is 19 residues. Germline V gives CDR1 LNHNV, CDR2 YYDKDF (reference sequence). The CDR3 here is CATSEARGAAHSSYNEQFF. CDR3 bases: TGTGCCACCAGCGAGGCCCGGGGGGCAGCCCATAGCTCCTACAATGAGCAGTTCTTC.

This clone was seen just once. This chain joins TRBV9 and TRBJ2-2, with TRBD2 matching 13 bases. CDR1 SGDLS and CDR2 YYNGEE come from the germline V gene. This CDR3 has 17 residues. After removal of 4 bases from V and 1 base from J, the junction contained 4 bases not matched to a gene. The CDR3 protein is CASSPRLAGGNTGELFF. CDR3 coding DNA: TGTGCCAGCAGCCCACGACTAGCGGGAGGGAACACCGGGGAGCTGTTTTTT. Filled out from reference TRBV9 and TRBJ2-2, the complete variable domain reads DSGVTQTPKHLITATGQRVTLRCSPRSGDLSVYWYQQSLDQGLQFLIQYYNGEERAKGNILERFSAQQFPDLHSELNLSSLELGDSALYFCASSPRLAGGNTGELFFGEGSRLTVL.

The rearrangement joins TRBV30 to TRBJ2-1, with 9 bases matching TRBD2. CDR1 GTSNPN and CDR2 SVGIG come from the germline V gene (reference sequence). The V segment lost 2 bases and the J segment 14 bases; nucleotides outside the gene matches: 4. The CDR3 has 11 residues. This CDR3 reads CAWSKGTSKFF. DNA of the CDR3: TGTGCCTGGAGTAAAGGGACTAGCAAGTTCTTC. The full variable domain, completed using reference TRBV30 and TRBJ2-1, is SQTIHQWPATLVQPVGSPLSLECTVEGTSNPNLYWYRQAAGRGLQLLFYSVGIGQISSEVPQNLSASRPQDRQFILSSKKLLLSDSGFYLCAWSKGTSKFFGPGTRLTVL.

The CDR3: CASSRRDSYEQYF. CDR3 nucleotides: TGTGCCAGCAGCCGTCGGGACAGCTACGAGCAGTACTTC. J is TRBJ2-7 and V is TRBV14, with TRBD1 matching 7 bases. Germline V gene lookup returns CDR1 SGHDN and CDR2 FVKESK. This CDR3 has 13 amino acids. Unmatched junction bases numbered 3, after V lost 4 bases and J lost 3 bases.

V gene TRBV29-1 combines with J gene TRBJ2-5, with TRBD1 matching over 9 bases. The CDR3 runs to 13 residues. J gave up 4 bases and V 3 bases, and 3 bases lay outside the gene matches. Looked up from germline, CDR1 is SQVTM and CDR2 is ANQGSEA. The CDR3 reads CSVDRQGGETQYF. The DNA of the CDR3 is TGCAGCGTTGACAGACAGGGGGGAGAGACCCAGTACTTC.

As regards this clone: The junction differs from germline at one of its ends, possibly a read error. The rearrangement links TRBV28 to TRBJ2-7; the D gene is possibly TRBD1 (6 bases). The CDR3 runs 14 residues. Germline V lookup: CDR1 MDHEN, CDR2 SYDVKM. This CDR3 is CVSNGSGVSYEQYF. CDR3 DNA sequence: TGTGTCAGCAACGGTTCAGGGGTAAGCTACGAGCAGTACTTC.

The V and J genes are TRBV19 and TRBJ1-5; no definite D call. Between the trimmed V and J ends, which lost 1 base and 4 bases, there was a span of 8 bases. The CDR3 has 14 residues. Germline V gene lookup returns CDR1 LNHDA and CDR2 SQIVND (reference sequence). CDR3 protein: CASSIAAGNQPQHF. The CDR3 DNA sequence: TGTGCCAGTAGTATAGCGGCGGGGAATCAGCCCCAGCATTTT.

The chain uses TRBV11-1 and TRBJ2-5; TRBD2 is a possible D gene (5 bases). The CDR3 has 16 residues. Germline-derived CDR1 and CDR2 are SGHAT and FQDESV (reference sequence). Trimming left V 5 bases short and J 3 bases short, with 19 bases between. The CDR3 sequence is CASSVTGIIFEETQYF. Written as DNA, the CDR3 is TGTGCCAGCAGCGTGACGGGGATCATATTCGAAGAGACCCAGTACTTC.

The chain has TRBV7-2 and TRBJ2-7; 11 bases line up with TRBD2. This CDR3 contains 15 residues. The germline CDR1 and CDR2 sequences are SGHTA and FQGNSA. V gave up 5 bases and J gave up 0 bases; unmatched junction bases: 3. This CDR3 is CASSLSGRASYEQYF. For the CDR3, the DNA is TGTGCCAGCAGCCTTAGCGGGAGGGCCTCCTACGAGCAGTACTTC.

V usage is TRBV27 and J usage is TRBJ1-4, with 10 bases fitting TRBD1. V shed 5 bases, J shed 7 bases, and the junction held 4 bases outside the gene matches. This CDR3 has 14 amino acids. Per the germline V gene, CDR1 is MNHEY and CDR2 is SMNVEV (reference sequence). DNA for the CDR3: TGTGCCAGCAGTAGGCGGGACAGGGGTGAAAAACTGTTTTTT. It yields the protein CASSRRDRGEKLFF.

This clone appeared once. This chain joins TRBV10-1 and TRBJ1-2; TRBD1 agrees at 7 bases. Germline V CDR1 and CDR2: WNHNN, SYGVQD (reference sequence). The CDR3 runs 13 residues. The junction had 14 bases not matched to a gene; V was cut back by 11 bases and J by 8 bases. CDR3 residues: CAGGQLGSWGYTF. In DNA, the CDR3 is TGCGCCGGGGGACAGCTCGGTAGCTGGGGCTACACCTTC.

Here the CDR3 reads CASSSGTSGWEQFF. CDR3 nucleotides: TGTGCCAGCAGCTCCGGGACTAGCGGCTGGGAGCAGTTCTTC. V usage is TRBV9 and J usage is TRBJ2-1; the match to TRBD2 covers 11 bases. There are 14 residues in the CDR3. Germline loops: CDR1 SGDLS, CDR2 YYNGEE. Trimming took 4 bases from V and 10 from J; bases not matched to a gene: 7.

This rearrangement joins TRBV18 to TRBJ2-7; unclear D gene. CDR1 KGHSH and CDR2 LQKENI come from the germline V gene. This CDR3 has 13 amino acids. V shed 2 bases and J shed 0 bases, with 5 bases lying between them. The CDR3 sequence: CASSPGPSYEQYF. The DNA for the CDR3 is TGTGCCAGCTCACCAGGGCCCTCCTACGAGCAGTACTTC.

This clone was detected only a few times. V is TRBV27 and J is TRBJ2-5; 7 positions agree with TRBD1. Germline V gene data show CDR1 as MNHEY and CDR2 as SMNVEV (reference sequence). Trimming took 9 bases from V and 1 from J; bases not matched to a gene: 2. The CDR3 totals 12 residues. The CDR3 region is CASRDSQETQYF. CDR3 bases: TGTGCCAGTCGGGACAGCCAAGAGACCCAGTACTTC.

On this clone itself: The junction shows a germline mismatch at one end, possibly a read error. The chain has TRBV6-5 and TRBJ2-7; TRBD2 might be the D (6 bases). Germline V gene data show CDR1 as MNHEY and CDR2 as SVGAGI. This CDR3 contains 13 residues. The CDR3 nucleotides read TGTGCGGCGCGGGACCCACCCTCCTGCGAGCAGTACTTC. As protein: CAARDPPSCEQYF.

In this sample, this clone turned up a few times. J is TRBJ2-7 and V is TRBV7-8; 15 positions agree with TRBD2. Losses at the gene ends were 5 bases for V and 7 bases for J; bases not matched to a gene: 3. Germline CDR1 reads SGHVS; CDR2 reads FQNEAQ. This CDR3 is 14 amino acids long. The CDR3 DNA reads TGTGCCAGCAGCCCAGGGACTAGCGGGAGGGAGCAGTACTTC. This encodes CASSPGTSGREQYF.

This rearrangement joins TRBV9 to TRBJ2-7; D perhaps matches TRBD1 (5 bases). CDR1 is SGDLS, CDR2 YYNGEE, per germline. The CDR3 runs 16 residues. With 2 bases removed from V and 1 base from J, the gap between germline ends came to 16 bases. The CDR3: CASSVGQGNWSYEQYF. DNA for the CDR3: TGTGCCAGCAGCGTCGGGCAGGGCAATTGGTCCTACGAGCAGTACTTC.